The 19 T cell receptor beta chains reported below all come from one sample, sequenced in a study of T-cell memory formation after mild COVID-19. TCRdb re-called the 5' RACE reads with MiXCR, one entry per CDR3 protein. The top ten hold around an eighth of the sample, which has approximately 500,000 distinct CDR3 sequences, around a quarter seen once. The specimen sequenced was PBMCs or a T cell subset sorted from them (not recorded which). The receptor set was obtained from an adult woman who had mild COVID-19 (a few samples of this study predate the infection). Cell type and time point are not known.

This clonotype occurred a few times. The chain has TRBV29-1 and TRBJ2-7, with 11 bases lining up with TRBD2. Losses at the gene ends were 5 bases for V and 1 base for J; bases not matched to a gene: 13. The CDR3 covers 17 residues. The germline CDR1 and CDR2 sequences are SQVTM and ANQGSEA. The CDR3 loop is CSVRIAGGPKISYEQYF. The CDR3 nucleotides are TGCAGCGTTAGGATAGCGGGAGGGCCGAAAATATCCTACGAGCAGTACTTC.

This clonotype was counted a few times. The chain uses TRBV20-1 and TRBJ2-3, with 10 bases fitting TRBD2. Trimming took 0 bases from V and 2 from J; bases not matched to a gene: 11. The CDR3 is 18 residues long. CDR1 and CDR2 from the germline V gene are DFQATT and SNEGSKA (reference sequence). This CDR3 is CSARDRRSSGGLTDTQYF. The DNA for the CDR3 is TGCAGTGCTAGAGATCGGCGCTCTAGCGGGGGACTCACAGATACGCAGTATTTT.

V and J are TRBV29-1 and TRBJ2-7, with 11 bases aligning to TRBD1. J lost 5 bases, V lost 4 bases, and 7 bases had no gene match. The CDR3 totals 14 residues. Germline V gives CDR1 SQVTM, CDR2 ANQGSEA. The CDR3 DNA reads as TGCAGCGTTGTTCCGGGACAGGGGGGCGACGAGCAGTACTTC. It specifies CSVVPGQGGDEQYF.

This chain joins TRBV24-1 and TRBJ1-1; no firm D call. Germline-derived CDR1 and CDR2 are KGHDR and SFDVKD. The CDR3 has 13 residues. Trimming took off 0 bases at V and 0 bases at J, with 1 base between the two ends. This CDR3 is CATSDLLNTEAFF. DNA of the CDR3: TGTGCCACCAGTGATTTGCTGAACACTGAAGCTTTCTTT.

DNA of the CDR3: TGTGCCATCAGCTCCCGGGACAGGGGGACCTACGAGCAGTACTTC. Encoded protein: CAISSRDRGTYEQYF. The V gene is TRBV10-3, the J gene TRBJ2-7, with 11 bases matching TRBD1. V dropped 6 bases and J dropped 2; count of bases not matched to a gene: 6. The CDR3 totals 15 residues. Germline loops: CDR1 ENHRY, CDR2 SYGVKD.

V gene TRBV7-2 combines with J gene TRBJ2-2; 8 nucleotides agree with TRBD1. Germline V gene data show CDR1 as SGHTA and CDR2 as FQGNSA. The CDR3 length is 15 residues. V shed 4 bases and J 8 bases; nucleotides not matched to a gene: 9. CDR3 amino acids: CASSSRTGRAGELFF. DNA for the CDR3: TGTGCCAGCAGCTCCAGGACAGGGAGAGCTGGGGAGCTGTTTTTT.

This clonotype was seen a few times. The chain employs TRBV6-5 and TRBJ2-5; 7 bases fit TRBD2. There are 16 residues in the CDR3. The germline CDR1 and CDR2 sequences are MNHEY and SVGAGI. V lost 0 bases to trimming and J lost 2 bases; unmatched junction nucleotides: 6. CDR3 coding DNA: TGTGCCAGCAGTTACTCATCGGGGGGTCGACAAGAGACCCAGTACTTC. Protein: CASSYSSGGRQETQYF.

V gene TRBV5-6 combines with J gene TRBJ2-7, with TRBD2 matching 8 bases. Losses at the gene ends were 1 base for V and 2 bases for J; bases not matched to a gene: 5. The CDR3 totals 15 residues. Germline V CDR1 and CDR2: SGHDT, YYEEEE. CDR3 sequence (DNA): TGTGCCAGCAGCTTGCCCGGGCGGGGGGCCTACGAGCAGTACTTC. Translating it yields CASSLPGRGAYEQYF.

The genes are TRBV12-3 or TRBV12-4 and TRBJ2-7; TRBD2 matches 7 bases. The junction had 6 bases not matched to a gene; V was cut back by 3 bases and J by 7 bases. This CDR3 has 13 residues. The CDR3 DNA is TGTGCCAGCAGTTTTTCGGCAGCGGGGGAGCAGTACTTC. Amino acids: CASSFSAAGEQYF.

J is TRBJ2-2 and V is TRBV3-1; D unresolved. Per the germline V gene, CDR1 is LGHDT and CDR2 is YNNKEL (reference sequence). The CDR3 length is 15 residues. V dropped 1 base and J dropped 1 base, with 7 bases sitting between them. The CDR3 here is CASSQGSGNTGELFF. Here the CDR3 DNA reads TGTGCCAGCAGCCAAGGATCAGGGAACACCGGGGAGCTGTTTTTT.

V gene TRBV5-8 combines with J gene TRBJ2-5; D is undetermined. There are 15 residues in the CDR3. V lost 4 bases, J lost 1 base, and 14 bases lay in between. Per germline, CDR1 SGHTS and CDR2 YDEGEE. CDR3 loop: CASSPWKGFQETQYF. CDR3 bases: TGTGCCAGCAGCCCCTGGAAGGGATTCCAAGAGACCCAGTACTTC.

Ten or more counts support this clonotype. V gene TRBV20-1 combines with J gene TRBJ2-2; a possible D gene is TRBD2 (7 bases). Trimming removed 6 bases at V and 4 bases at J, with 21 bases between. This CDR3 is 16 amino acids long. Germline V CDR1 and CDR2: DFQATT, SNEGSKA (reference sequence). The CDR3 region is CSAKEEAGAITGELFF. The CDR3 DNA is TGCAGTGCGAAGGAGGAGGCGGGGGCTATCACCGGGGAGCTGTTTTTT.

CDR3 in DNA: TGCAGTGCTAGAGTCCCCGGGACAGACTACGCTGAGCAGTTCTTC. Translated: CSARVPGTDYAEQFF. The genes are TRBV20-1 and TRBJ2-1, with TRBD1 identical over 7 bases. Germline CDR1 DFQATT, CDR2 SNEGSKA (reference sequence). The V segment lost 1 base and the J segment 9 bases; nucleotides outside the gene matches: 12. The CDR3 has 15 amino acids.

The chain combines TRBV13 with TRBJ2-5, with D possibly TRBD1 on 6 matching bases. Germline V gene lookup returns CDR1 PRHDT and CDR2 FYEKMQ (reference sequence). V was trimmed by 0 bases and J by 3 bases, leaving 11 bases between them. CDR3 length equals 15 residues. The CDR3 DNA is TGTGCCAGCAGCTTAGGAGAGTCAGGGGAAGAGACCCAGTACTTC. Protein sequence: CASSLGESGEETQYF.

The V gene is TRBV4-3, the J gene TRBJ2-1, with 9 bases matching TRBD2. The V segment lost 0 bases and the J segment 9 bases; nucleotides outside the gene matches: 6. The CDR3 covers 15 residues. Germline loops: CDR1 LGHNA, CDR2 YSLEER. CDR3 residues: CASSQDSGRGVEQFF. The CDR3 nucleotides read TGCGCCAGCAGCCAAGATAGCGGGAGAGGGGTTGAGCAGTTCTTC.

V is TRBV5-1 and J is TRBJ2-5; 8 bases agree with TRBD2. The V gene's germline CDR1 is SGHRS and CDR2 YFSETQ. J lost 3 bases, V lost 0 bases, and 4 bases had no gene match. CDR3 length: 15 amino acids. CDR3 DNA sequence: TGCGCCAGCAGCTTGGAAAGCGGGAGCAAAGAGACCCAGTACTTC. It yields the protein CASSLESGSKETQYF.

The chain couples TRBV11-3 to TRBJ2-7, with TRBD2 matching 9 bases. The junction had 18 bases not matched to a gene; V was cut back by 6 bases and J by 6 bases. This CDR3 spans 17 amino acids. In germline, CDR1 is SGHNT, CDR2 YENEEA. CDR3 region: CASSSVHGGRAPREQYF. CDR3 DNA: TGTGCCAGCAGTTCCGTCCATGGCGGGAGGGCCCCTCGCGAGCAGTACTTC.

This clonotype appeared a single time. The V gene is TRBV18, the J gene TRBJ2-7; the match to TRBD2 covers 8 bases. V lost 4 bases to trimming and J lost 0 bases; unmatched junction nucleotides: 5. CDR3 size: 15 residues. Germline lookup yields CDR1 KGHSH and CDR2 LQKENI. The CDR3 bases are TGTGCCAGCTCACTTGGACTAGCAAGCTCCTACGAGCAGTACTTC. Translated, it gives CASSLGLASSYEQYF.

A few counts support this clonotype. The V and J genes are TRBV7-6 and TRBJ2-3; D is unclear. Trimming took off 5 bases at V and 2 bases at J, with 11 bases between the two ends. Germline V CDR1 and CDR2: SGHVS, FNYEAQ. This CDR3 contains 14 residues. This CDR3 is CASSARAVTDTQYF. In DNA, the CDR3 is TGTGCCAGCAGCGCCCGGGCAGTCACAGATACGCAGTATTTT.